The rows below give T cell receptor beta chains drawn from one sample of a study of T cell responses to AZD1222 COVID-19 vaccine. Generated by immunoSEQ multiplex PCR, the TCRdb table keeps only in-frame clones and is missing some. The data contain 55,000 to 80,000 clones, roughly 84% of them singletons. This sample comprised peripheral blood, obtained on day 0 of AZD1222 vaccination. These TCRs come from an adult in good health. The CDR3 runs from the conserved cysteine through the conserved F or W. Each record gives: J gene, clone size, D gene, V gene, CDR3 protein, CDR3 DNA. D genes are given only for firm matches. Size is stated for part of the rows, as once, few or many counts, or as a class when the clone is expanded.

TRBJ2-7 | once | TRBD1 | TRBV9 | CASSVTGGYWDEQYF | TGTGCCAGCAGCGTCACAGGGGGTTATTGGGACGAGCAGTACTTC
TRBJ1-2 | NA | NA | TRBV2 | CASPATVWPGIVRYGYTF | TGTGCCAGCCCAGCAACCGTATGGCCAGGGATAGTACGTTATGGCTACACCTTC
TRBJ1-1 | NA | NA | TRBV29-1 | CSVERVAANTEAFF | TGCAGCGTTGAACGCGTGGCAGCGAACACTGAAGCTTTCTTT
TRBJ1-1 | NA | TRBD1 | TRBV9 | CASSVQGADTEAFF | TGTGCCAGCAGCGTACAGGGGGCGGACACTGAAGCTTTCTTT
TRBJ1-2 | NA | NA | TRBV28 | CASYRPLVGYTF | TGTGCCAGTTACAGACCCCTCGTAGGCTACACCTTC
TRBJ2-1 | NA | NA | TRBV27 | CASSWSVQNEQFF | TGTGCCAGCAGTTGGTCCGTTCAGAATGAGCAGTTCTTC
TRBJ2-1 | NA | NA | TRBV7-2 | CASSFTQEGEQFF | TGTGCCAGCAGTTTCACCCAAGAGGGTGAGCAGTTCTTC
TRBJ1-4 | NA | NA | TRBV18 | CASSLGVGEKLFF | TGTGCCAGTTCTTTGGGTGTCGGGGAAAAACTGTTTTTT
TRBJ1-4 | NA | NA | TRBV27 | CASSFTQPKKLFF | TGTGCCAGCAGTTTCACTCAACCAAAAAAACTGTTTTTT
TRBJ1-3 | NA | NA | TRBV9 | CASSSNTVGGNTIYF | TGTGCCAGCAGCTCAAACACGGTCGGAGGAAACACCATATATTTT
TRBJ1-1 | NA | NA | TRBV19 | CASSTEGRLSTEAFF | TGTGCCAGTAGTACAGAGGGTCGATTGAGTACTGAAGCTTTCTTT
TRBJ1-2 | NA | TRBD1 | TRBV30 | CAIDRGQNNYGYTF | TGTGCCATAGACAGGGGGCAGAATAACTATGGCTACACCTTC
TRBJ1-4 | NA | TRBD1 | TRBV2 | CASRETGAATNEKLFF | TGTGCCAGCAGGGAGACAGGGGCTGCAACTAATGAAAAACTGTTTTTT
TRBJ1-2 | NA | NA | TRBV14 | CASSQVGSQGSNYGYTF | TGTGCCAGCAGCCAAGTGGGGAGTCAGGGAAGCAACTATGGCTACACCTTC
TRBJ2-2 | NA | NA | TRBV7-3 | CASSLILGELFF | TGTGCCAGCAGCTTAATCCTCGGGGAGCTGTTTTTT
TRBJ1-1 | NA | NA | TRBV7-9 | CASSLKGAEAFF | TGTGCCAGCAGCTTAAAGGGGGCTGAAGCTTTCTTT
TRBJ1-5 | NA | NA | TRBV2 | CASRYSSNQPQHF | TGTGCCAGCAGATACAGTAGCAATCAGCCCCAGCATTTT
TRBJ2-7 | NA | TRBD1 | TRBV18 | CASSPGTGGLYEQYF | TGTGCCAGCTCACCCGGGACAGGGGGTTTGTACGAGCAGTACTTC
TRBJ1-5 | NA | NA | TRBV19 | CASSMGVGRGHNQPQHF | TGTGCCAGTAGTATGGGAGTCGGCAGGGGCCACAATCAGCCCCAGCATTTT
TRBJ2-2 | NA | NA | TRBV30 | CAWPGDTGELFF | TGTGCCTGGCCAGGGGACACCGGGGAGCTGTTTTTT
TRBJ1-5 | NA | NA | TRBV27 | CASSSGYSNQPQHF | TGTGCCAGCAGTTCAGGGTATAGCAATCAGCCCCAGCATTTT
TRBJ2-1 | NA | TRBD2 | TRBV30 | CAWRRTSGSLIGEQFF | TGTGCCTGGAGAAGGACTAGCGGGAGTCTAATAGGTGAGCAGTTCTTC
TRBJ1-1 | NA | NA | TRBV7-8 | CASSLLEGRGRAFF | TGTGCCAGCAGCTTATTGGAGGGACGCGGCAGAGCTTTCTTT
TRBJ2-4 | once | NA | TRBV2 | CASKDVQAKNIQYF | TGTGCCAGCAAGGACGTTCAAGCCAAAAACATTCAGTACTTC
TRBJ2-1 | NA | TRBD2 | TRBV19 | CASSIALAGNNEQFF | TGTGCCAGTAGTATAGCGCTAGCGGGTAACAATGAGCAGTTCTTC
TRBJ2-7 | NA | NA | TRBV2 | CASRVAANTYEQYF | TGTGCCAGCAGGGTAGCGGCGAACACCTACGAGCAGTACTTC
TRBJ1-1 | NA | NA | TRBV28 | CASIQNRIMNTEAFF | TGTGCCAGCATCCAAAACAGAATCATGAACACTGAAGCTTTCTTT
TRBJ2-6 | NA | NA | TRBV19 | CASRITGFSGANVLTF | TGTGCCAGTAGGATTACAGGGTTCTCTGGGGCCAACGTCCTGACTTTC
TRBJ1-1 | NA | NA | TRBV3-1/TRBV3-2 | CASSRDGNTEAFF | TGTGCCAGCAGCAGGGACGGGAACACTGAAGCTTTCTTT
TRBJ1-1 | NA | NA | TRBV7-9 | CAIGEWGGGTEAFF | TGTGCCATCGGGGAATGGGGTGGGGGTACTGAAGCTTTCTTT